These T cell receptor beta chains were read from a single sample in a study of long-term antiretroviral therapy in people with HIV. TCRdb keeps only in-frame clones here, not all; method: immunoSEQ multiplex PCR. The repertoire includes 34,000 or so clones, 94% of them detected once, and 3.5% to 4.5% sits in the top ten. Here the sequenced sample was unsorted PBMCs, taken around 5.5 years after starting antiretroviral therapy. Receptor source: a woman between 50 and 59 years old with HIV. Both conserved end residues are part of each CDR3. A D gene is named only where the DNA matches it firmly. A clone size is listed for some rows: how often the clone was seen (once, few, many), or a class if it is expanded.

cdr3_aa: CASSSWTTETQYF; cdr3_nt: TGTGCCAGTAGTTCCTGGACCACAGAGACCCAGTACTTC; d_call: NA; v_call: TRBV19; j_call: TRBJ2-5; clone_size: NA
cdr3_aa: CASSPGQGIPQETQYF; cdr3_nt: TGTGCCAGCAGCCCGGGACAGGGGATTCCACAAGAGACCCAGTACTTC; d_call: TRBD1; v_call: TRBV5-6; j_call: TRBJ2-5; clone_size: NA
cdr3_aa: CASSEGGGNTEAFF; cdr3_nt: TGCGCCAGCAGTGAGGGGGGCGGGAACACTGAAGCTTTCTTT; d_call: NA; v_call: TRBV10-2; j_call: TRBJ1-1; clone_size: NA
cdr3_aa: CASSAIGEKLFF; cdr3_nt: TGTGCCAGCAGCGCAATCGGCGAAAAACTGTTTTTT; d_call: NA; v_call: TRBV9; j_call: TRBJ1-4; clone_size: NA
cdr3_aa: CASSPDTSRNSPLHF; cdr3_nt: TGTGCCAGCAGCCCGGACACCTCCCGAAATTCACCCCTCCACTTT; d_call: NA; v_call: TRBV7-3; j_call: TRBJ1-6; clone_size: NA
cdr3_aa: CATSRGGADTQYF; cdr3_nt: TGTGCCACCAGCAGGGGGGGGGCAGATACGCAGTATTTT; d_call: TRBD2; v_call: TRBV15; j_call: TRBJ2-3; clone_size: NA
cdr3_aa: CASSQVGLAGYEQYF; cdr3_nt: TGCGCCAGCAGCCAAGTTGGACTAGCGGGATACGAGCAGTACTTC; d_call: TRBD2; v_call: TRBV4-1; j_call: TRBJ2-7; clone_size: NA
cdr3_aa: CASSQRLGFTDTQYF; cdr3_nt: TGCGCCAGCAGCCAACGGCTCGGGTTCACAGATACGCAGTATTTT; d_call: NA; v_call: TRBV4-3; j_call: TRBJ2-3; clone_size: NA
cdr3_aa: CASSYAGRNYPGELFF; cdr3_nt: TGTGCCAGCAGTTACGCGGGGAGAAACTACCCCGGGGAGCTGTTTTTT; d_call: NA; v_call: TRBV6-5; j_call: TRBJ2-2; clone_size: NA
cdr3_aa: CASSLAGVGYGYTF; cdr3_nt: TGTGCCAGCAGCTTAGCGGGGGTGGGCTATGGCTACACCTTC; d_call: NA; v_call: TRBV7-2; j_call: TRBJ1-2; clone_size: NA
cdr3_aa: CASSQVGGSNQPQHF; cdr3_nt: TGTGCCAGCAGCCAGGTGGGGGGTAGCAATCAGCCCCAGCATTTT; d_call: NA; v_call: TRBV16; j_call: TRBJ1-5; clone_size: NA
cdr3_aa: CASSLSTARDIQYF; cdr3_nt: TGTGCCAGTAGTCTTTCAACGGCCCGGGACATTCAGTACTTC; d_call: NA; v_call: TRBV19; j_call: TRBJ2-4; clone_size: NA
cdr3_aa: CASSTFGGAGTEAFF; cdr3_nt: TGTGCCAGTTCCACCTTTGGGGGCGCAGGCACTGAAGCTTTCTTT; d_call: NA; v_call: TRBV6-5; j_call: TRBJ1-1; clone_size: NA
cdr3_aa: CASSLFRTSINEQFF; cdr3_nt: TGTGCCAGCAGCTTATTTCGGACTAGCATCAATGAGCAGTTCTTC; d_call: TRBD2; v_call: TRBV11-1; j_call: TRBJ2-1; clone_size: NA
cdr3_aa: CASSLGTGTYGYTF; cdr3_nt: TGTGCCAGCAGCTTAGGGACAGGGACCTATGGCTACACCTTC; d_call: TRBD1; v_call: TRBV7-2; j_call: TRBJ1-2; clone_size: NA
cdr3_aa: CASSTWTGSLEKLFF; cdr3_nt: TGTGCCAGCAGTACTTGGACAGGGTCATTGGAAAAACTGTTTTTT; d_call: TRBD1; v_call: TRBV5-8; j_call: TRBJ1-4; clone_size: NA
cdr3_aa: CASSGLAGRVEQFF; cdr3_nt: TGTGCCAGCAGTGGACTAGCGGGGAGAGTAGAGCAGTTCTTC; d_call: TRBD2; v_call: TRBV2; j_call: TRBJ2-1; clone_size: NA
cdr3_aa: CAIGGRGGTEETQYF; cdr3_nt: TGTGCCATCGGGGGGCGCGGGGGGACAGAAGAGACCCAGTACTTC; d_call: NA; v_call: TRBV10-3; j_call: TRBJ2-5; clone_size: NA
cdr3_aa: CASSPRSPQGLSNEKLFF; cdr3_nt: TGTGCCAGCAGCCCTAGGAGCCCTCAGGGGTTATCTAATGAAAAACTGTTTTTT; d_call: NA; v_call: TRBV7-8; j_call: TRBJ1-4; clone_size: NA
cdr3_aa: CASSAGGTLLYEQYF; cdr3_nt: TGTGCCAGCTCCGCGGGTGGGACACTTCTCTACGAGCAGTACTTC; d_call: NA; v_call: TRBV2; j_call: TRBJ2-7; clone_size: once
cdr3_aa: CASSYAGGPRADTQYF; cdr3_nt: TGTGCCAGCAGTTACGCGGGGGGGCCGAGGGCAGATACGCAGTATTTT; d_call: TRBD2; v_call: TRBV6-6; j_call: TRBJ2-3; clone_size: NA
cdr3_aa: CASSLDRGSKAPLHF; cdr3_nt: TGTGCCAGCAGCTTGGACAGGGGCTCTAAGGCACCCCTCCACTTT; d_call: TRBD1; v_call: TRBV5-5; j_call: TRBJ1-6; clone_size: NA
cdr3_aa: CASREDYEQYF; cdr3_nt: TGTGCCAGCAGGGAAGACTACGAGCAGTACTTC; d_call: NA; v_call: TRBV2; j_call: TRBJ2-7; clone_size: NA
cdr3_aa: CASSIPTSGGAEEQYF; cdr3_nt: TGTGCCAGTAGTATTCCGACTAGCGGGGGGGCCGAGGAGCAGTACTTC; d_call: TRBD2; v_call: TRBV19; j_call: TRBJ2-7; clone_size: NA
cdr3_aa: CASSETDYSPLHF; cdr3_nt: TGTGCCAGCAGTGAAACGGACTATTCACCCCTCCACTTT; d_call: NA; v_call: TRBV2; j_call: TRBJ1-6; clone_size: NA
cdr3_aa: CASSLEVAGVEQYF; cdr3_nt: TGTGCCAGCAGCTTAGAAGTCGCGGGGGTCGAGCAGTACTTC; d_call: TRBD2; v_call: TRBV7-9; j_call: TRBJ2-7; clone_size: NA
cdr3_aa: CASSQDFGGNTEAFF; cdr3_nt: TGCGCCAGCAGCCAAGATTTCGGGGGGAACACTGAAGCTTTCTTT; d_call: NA; v_call: TRBV4-3; j_call: TRBJ1-1; clone_size: NA
cdr3_aa: CASSLGQGVSEAFF; cdr3_nt: TGTGCCAGCAGCCTGGGACAGGGGGTATCTGAAGCTTTCTTT; d_call: TRBD1; v_call: TRBV7-2; j_call: TRBJ1-1; clone_size: NA
cdr3_aa: CASSLRSVGELFF; cdr3_nt: TGCGCCAGCAGCCTTCGCTCGGTCGGGGAGCTGTTTTTT; d_call: NA; v_call: TRBV4-3; j_call: TRBJ2-2; clone_size: once